The next 4 T cell receptor beta chains were all read from a single sample in a study of shared clonotypes between healthy human individuals. Some clones are missing from TCRdb's copy, which holds only in-frame ones; the method was immunoSEQ multiplex PCR. The sample lists 1.5 million to 2.5 million clones, approximately 94% occurring once. Naive CD8 cells were CD45RO-negative, positively selected for CCR7, excluding terminally differentiated effector memory CD45RA+ cells. Sequencing was done on a sample of naive CD8+ T cells sorted from blood. These TCRs come from a man between 18 and 35 years old in good health.

The chain recombines TRBV27 with TRBJ2-1; D is perhaps TRBD1 (5 bases). Trimming cost V 6 bases and J 4 bases, with 10 bases left between them. Germline-derived CDR1 and CDR2 are MNHEY and SMNVEV (reference sequence). CDR3 length: 13 residues. Here the CDR3 DNA reads TGTGCCAGCAGAGCTGACAGTTACAATGAGCAGTTCTTC. Protein: CASRADSYNEQFF.

The chain combines TRBV2 with TRBJ2-5; D possibly corresponds to TRBD1 (7 bases). Germline-derived CDR1 and CDR2 are SNHLY and FYNNEI. The ends were cut back, 6 bases at V and 2 bases at J, with 13 bases in the middle. CDR3 length: 14 residues. The CDR3 coding sequence is TGTGCCAGCAGCCCAGGGGGGCAACAAGAGACCCAGTACTTC. It translates to CASSPGGQQETQYF.

V and J are TRBV27 and TRBJ2-7, with D hard to call. Germline values: CDR1 MNHEY, CDR2 SMNVEV (reference sequence). The CDR3 sequence is 14 residues long. Trimming took 3 bases from V and 0 from J, leaving 9 bases between them. CDR3 in amino acids: CASSLELGSYEQYF. DNA of the CDR3: TGTGCCAGCAGTTTGGAGTTGGGCTCCTACGAGCAGTACTTC.

The genes are TRBV5-1 and TRBJ1-1, with 8 bases aligning to TRBD1. The CDR3 contains 12 residues. The V gene's germline CDR1 is SGHRS and CDR2 YFSETQ. With 4 bases clipped from V and 7 bases from J, the junction kept 3 bases outside the gene matches. This CDR3 is CASSPDRVEAFF. The CDR3 nucleotides are TGCGCCAGCAGCCCGGACAGGGTTGAAGCTTTCTTT.